What follows describes a single T cell receptor (beta chain). Reverse transcription of about 0.45 to 1 ug RNA was performed with random hexamers. immunoSEQ multiplex PCR amplified TCR beta CDR3 across 54 Vbeta, 13 Jbeta. TCRdb processed the immunoSEQ multiplex PCR reads anew with MiXCR; each CDR3 protein has one entry. The table records 250,000 to 300,000 distinct CDR3 sequences, about 82% of them present only once. The study sequenced TCR beta in blood CD8+ and CD4+ T cells. Negative isolation yielded the CD8+ and CD4+ T cells, while FACS enriched the TEMRA cells. The sample belongs to a study of CD8 T cells in Susac syndrome. The length of the CDR3 is 13 residues. The V segment lost 4 bases and the J segment 2 bases; nucleotides outside the gene matches: 2. From germline, CDR1 is SQVTM and CDR2 ANQGSEA.

This clonotype was obtained from a human donor with multiple sclerosis. The chain employs TRBV29-1 and TRBJ1-2, with TRBD1 matching over 9 bases. Source material: CD8+ T cells from PBMCs. The CDR3 DNA is TGCAGCGTTGGGACAGGGGACAACTATGGCTACACCTTC. Protein sequence: CSVGTGDNYGYTF.